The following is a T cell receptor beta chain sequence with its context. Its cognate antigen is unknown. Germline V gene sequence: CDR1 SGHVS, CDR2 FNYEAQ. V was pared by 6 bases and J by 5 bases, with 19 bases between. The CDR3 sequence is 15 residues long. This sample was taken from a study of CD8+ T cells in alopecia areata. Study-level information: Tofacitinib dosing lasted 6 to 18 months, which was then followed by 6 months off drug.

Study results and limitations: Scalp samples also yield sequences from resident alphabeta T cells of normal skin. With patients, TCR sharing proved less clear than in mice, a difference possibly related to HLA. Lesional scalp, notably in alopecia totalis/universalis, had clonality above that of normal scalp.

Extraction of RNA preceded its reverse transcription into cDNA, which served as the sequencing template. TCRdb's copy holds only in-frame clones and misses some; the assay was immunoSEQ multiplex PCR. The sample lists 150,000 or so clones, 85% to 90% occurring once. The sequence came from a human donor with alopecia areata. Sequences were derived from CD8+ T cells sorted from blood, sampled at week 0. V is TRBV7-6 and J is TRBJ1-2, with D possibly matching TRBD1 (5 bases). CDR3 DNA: TGTGCCAGCAGTCCCGGCAAACAGGACCTATATGGCTACACCTTC. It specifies CASSPGKQDLYGYTF.